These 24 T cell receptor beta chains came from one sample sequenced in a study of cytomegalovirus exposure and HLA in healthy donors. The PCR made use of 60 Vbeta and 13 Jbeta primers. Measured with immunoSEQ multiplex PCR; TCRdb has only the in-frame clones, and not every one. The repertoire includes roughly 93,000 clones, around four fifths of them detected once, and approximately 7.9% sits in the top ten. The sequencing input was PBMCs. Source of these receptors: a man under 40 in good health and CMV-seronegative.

The CDR3 DNA follows: TGTGCCAGCAGCCCGATCCTAGGTGATGAGCAGTTCTTC. Its translation is CASSPILGDEQFF. The chain links TRBV7-9 to TRBJ2-1; D is ambiguous. V was clipped by 5 bases and J by 8 bases, with 13 bases between them. This CDR3 comprises 13 residues. Germline V gene lookup returns CDR1 SEHNR and CDR2 FQNEAQ (reference sequence). The variable domain in full, with the rest retrieved from reference TRBV7-9 and TRBJ2-1, is DTGVSQNPRHKITKRGQNVTFRCDPISEHNRLYWYRQTLGQGPEFLTYFQNEAQLEKSRLLSDRFSAERPKGSFSTLEIQRTEQGDSAMYLCASSPILGDEQFFGPGTRLTVL.

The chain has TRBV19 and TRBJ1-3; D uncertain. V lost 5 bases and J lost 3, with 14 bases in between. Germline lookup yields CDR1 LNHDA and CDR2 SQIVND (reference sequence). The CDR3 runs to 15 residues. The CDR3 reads CASSPRLTFGNTIYF. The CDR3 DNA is TGTGCCAGTAGTCCCCGTCTCACTTTTGGAAACACCATATATTTT.

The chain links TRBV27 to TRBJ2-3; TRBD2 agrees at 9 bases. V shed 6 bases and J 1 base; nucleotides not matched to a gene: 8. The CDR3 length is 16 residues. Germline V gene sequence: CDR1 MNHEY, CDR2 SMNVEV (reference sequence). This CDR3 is CASRPRGLAGTDTQYF. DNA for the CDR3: TGTGCCAGCAGGCCTAGGGGACTAGCAGGCACAGATACGCAGTATTTT.

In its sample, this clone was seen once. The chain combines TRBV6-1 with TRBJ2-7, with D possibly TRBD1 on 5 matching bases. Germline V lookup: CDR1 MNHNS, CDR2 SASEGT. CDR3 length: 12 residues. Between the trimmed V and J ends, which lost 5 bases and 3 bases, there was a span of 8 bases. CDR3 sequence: CASSWQGYEQYF. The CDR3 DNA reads TGTGCCAGCAGTTGGCAGGGCTACGAGCAGTACTTC.

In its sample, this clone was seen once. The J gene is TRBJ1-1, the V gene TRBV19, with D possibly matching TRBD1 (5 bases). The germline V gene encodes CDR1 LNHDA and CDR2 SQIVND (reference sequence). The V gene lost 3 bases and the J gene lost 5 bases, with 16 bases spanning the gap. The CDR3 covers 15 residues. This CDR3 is CASSIEGAFRTEAFF. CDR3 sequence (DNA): TGTGCCAGTAGTATCGAAGGGGCGTTTAGGACTGAAGCTTTCTTT.

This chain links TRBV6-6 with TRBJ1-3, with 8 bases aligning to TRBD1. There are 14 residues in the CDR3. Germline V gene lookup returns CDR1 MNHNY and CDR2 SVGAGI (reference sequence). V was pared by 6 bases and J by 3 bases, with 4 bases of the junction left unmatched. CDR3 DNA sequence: TGTGCCAGCAGCGACAGGGGAGGTGGAAACACCATATATTTT. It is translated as CASSDRGGGNTIYF.

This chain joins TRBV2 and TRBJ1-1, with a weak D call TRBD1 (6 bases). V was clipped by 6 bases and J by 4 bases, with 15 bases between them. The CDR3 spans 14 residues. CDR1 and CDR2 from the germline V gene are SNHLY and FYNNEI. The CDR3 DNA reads TGTGCCAGCAGCGCAACAGGGAGGGTCACTGAAGCTTTCTTT. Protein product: CASSATGRVTEAFF.

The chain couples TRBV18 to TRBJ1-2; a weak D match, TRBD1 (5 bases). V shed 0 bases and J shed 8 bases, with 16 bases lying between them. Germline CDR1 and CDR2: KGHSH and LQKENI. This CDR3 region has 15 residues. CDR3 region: CASSPPQGVDVGYTF. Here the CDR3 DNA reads TGTGCCAGCTCACCACCGCAGGGTGTTGACGTAGGCTACACCTTC.

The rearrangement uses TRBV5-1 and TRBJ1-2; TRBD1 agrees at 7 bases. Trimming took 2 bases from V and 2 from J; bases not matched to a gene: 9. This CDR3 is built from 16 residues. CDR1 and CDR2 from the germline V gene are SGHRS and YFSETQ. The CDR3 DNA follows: TGCGCCAGCAGCTTACAGGGGATCAGGGAGAACTATGGCTACACCTTC. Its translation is CASSLQGIRENYGYTF.

CDR3 DNA: TGTGCCTGGAGTGTACCGGGCTACAATGAGCAGTTCTTC. The encoded protein is CAWSVPGYNEQFF. The chain combines TRBV30 with TRBJ2-1; D not resolved. V lost 0 bases and J lost 3, with 6 bases in between. The germline gives CDR1 GTSNPN, CDR2 SVGIG (reference sequence). The CDR3 has 13 residues.

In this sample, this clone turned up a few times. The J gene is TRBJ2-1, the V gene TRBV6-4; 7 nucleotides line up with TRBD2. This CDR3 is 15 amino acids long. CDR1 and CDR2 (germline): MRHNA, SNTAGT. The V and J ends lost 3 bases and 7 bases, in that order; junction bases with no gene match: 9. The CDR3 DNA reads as TGTGCCAGCAGTGAAAGGGCGGGAGATTGGAATGAGCAGTTCTTC. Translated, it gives CASSERAGDWNEQFF.

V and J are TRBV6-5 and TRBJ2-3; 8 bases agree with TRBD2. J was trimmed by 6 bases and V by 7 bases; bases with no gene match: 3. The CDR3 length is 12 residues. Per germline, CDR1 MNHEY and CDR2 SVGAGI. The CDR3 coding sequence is TGTGCCAGCATGAGCGGGAGTGATACGCAGTATTTT. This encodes CASMSGSDTQYF.

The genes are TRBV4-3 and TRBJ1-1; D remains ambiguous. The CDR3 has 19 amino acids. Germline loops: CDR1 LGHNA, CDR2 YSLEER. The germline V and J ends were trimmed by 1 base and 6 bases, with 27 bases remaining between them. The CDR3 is CASSQGGRSVYGSRAEAFF. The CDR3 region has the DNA TGCGCCAGCAGCCAAGGAGGAAGGAGTGTTTATGGCTCTCGGGCTGAAGCTTTCTTT.

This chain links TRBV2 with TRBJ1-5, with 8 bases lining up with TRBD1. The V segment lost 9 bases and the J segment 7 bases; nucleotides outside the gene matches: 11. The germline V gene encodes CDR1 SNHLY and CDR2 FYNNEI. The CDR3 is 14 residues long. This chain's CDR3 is CASNAGQGGQPQHF. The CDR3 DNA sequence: TGTGCCAGTAACGCTGGACAGGGAGGGCAGCCCCAGCATTTT. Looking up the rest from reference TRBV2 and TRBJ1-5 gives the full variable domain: EPEVTQTPSHQVTQMGQEVILRCVPISNHLYFYWYRQILGQKVEFLVSFYNNEISEKSEIFDDQFSVERPDGSNFTLKIRSTKLEDSAMYFCASNAGQGGQPQHFGDGTRLSIL.

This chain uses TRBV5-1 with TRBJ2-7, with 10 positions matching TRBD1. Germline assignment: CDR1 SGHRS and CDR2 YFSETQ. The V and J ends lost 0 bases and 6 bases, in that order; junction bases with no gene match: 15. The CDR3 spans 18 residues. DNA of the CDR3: TGCGCCAGCAGCTTGGCTGGAGCGACTTGGGACAGGGGAGGCGAGCAGTACTTC. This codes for CASSLAGATWDRGGEQYF. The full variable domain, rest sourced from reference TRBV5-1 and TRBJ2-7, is KAGVTQTPRYLIKTRGQQVTLSCSPISGHRSVSWYQQTPGQGLQFLFEYFSETQRNKGNFPGRFSGRQFSNSRSEMNVSTLELGDSALYLCASSLAGATWDRGGEQYFGPGTRLTVT.

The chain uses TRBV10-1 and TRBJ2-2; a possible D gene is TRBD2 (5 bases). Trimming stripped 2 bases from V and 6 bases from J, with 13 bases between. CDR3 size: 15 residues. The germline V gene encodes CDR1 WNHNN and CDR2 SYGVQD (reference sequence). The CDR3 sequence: CASSEAGRRAGELFF. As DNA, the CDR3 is TGCGCCAGCAGTGAGGCGGGTAGACGGGCCGGGGAGCTGTTTTTT.

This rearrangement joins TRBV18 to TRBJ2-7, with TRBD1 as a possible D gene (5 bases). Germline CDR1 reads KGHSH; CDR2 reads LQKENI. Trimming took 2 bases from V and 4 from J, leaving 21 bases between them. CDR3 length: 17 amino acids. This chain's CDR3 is CASSPSFSRVRDYEQYF. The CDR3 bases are TGTGCCAGCTCACCAAGTTTCTCCAGGGTCAGGGATTACGAGCAGTACTTC.

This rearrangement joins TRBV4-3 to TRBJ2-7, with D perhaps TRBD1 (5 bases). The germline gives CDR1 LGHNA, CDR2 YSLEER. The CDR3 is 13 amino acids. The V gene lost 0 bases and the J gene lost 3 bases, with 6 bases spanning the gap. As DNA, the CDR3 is TGCGCCAGCAGCCAAGACAGGGACTACGAGCAGTACTTC. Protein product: CASSQDRDYEQYF.

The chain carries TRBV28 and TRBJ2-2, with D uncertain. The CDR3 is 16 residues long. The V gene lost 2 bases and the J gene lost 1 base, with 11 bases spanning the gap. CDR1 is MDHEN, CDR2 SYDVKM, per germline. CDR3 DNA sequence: TGTGCCAGCAGTTTACCCATTTACAAGAACACCGGGGAGCTGTTTTTT. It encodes CASSLPIYKNTGELFF.

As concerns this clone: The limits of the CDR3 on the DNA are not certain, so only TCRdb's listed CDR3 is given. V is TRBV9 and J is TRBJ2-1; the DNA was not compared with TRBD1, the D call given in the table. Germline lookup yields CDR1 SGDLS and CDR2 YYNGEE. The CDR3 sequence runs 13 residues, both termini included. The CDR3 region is CASSVGVGSSAFF.

CDR3 residues: CALRTANTEAFF. The DNA for the CDR3 is TGTGCCCTCAGGACAGCCAACACTGAAGCTTTCTTT. V usage is TRBV7-9 and J usage is TRBJ1-1; TRBD1 might be the D (6 bases). V dropped 11 bases and J dropped 2 bases, with 12 bases sitting between them. The CDR3 covers 12 residues. Germline V gives CDR1 SEHNR, CDR2 FQNEAQ (reference sequence).

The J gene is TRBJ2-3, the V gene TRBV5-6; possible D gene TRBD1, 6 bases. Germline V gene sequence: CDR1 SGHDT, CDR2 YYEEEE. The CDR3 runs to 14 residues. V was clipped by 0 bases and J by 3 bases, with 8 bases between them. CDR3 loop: CASSLDRVTDTQYF. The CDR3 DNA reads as TGTGCCAGCAGCTTGGACAGGGTTACAGATACGCAGTATTTT. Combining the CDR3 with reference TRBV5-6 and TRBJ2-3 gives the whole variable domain DAGVTQSPTHLIKTRGQQVTLRCSPKSGHDTVSWYQQALGQGPQFIFQYYEEEERQRGNFPDRFSGHQFPNYSSELNVNALLLGDSALYLCASSLDRVTDTQYFGPGTRLTVL.

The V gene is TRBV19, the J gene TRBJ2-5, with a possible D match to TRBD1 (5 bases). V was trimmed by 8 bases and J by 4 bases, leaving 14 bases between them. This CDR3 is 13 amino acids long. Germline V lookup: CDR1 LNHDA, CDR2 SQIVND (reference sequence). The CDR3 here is CASAQARRETQYF. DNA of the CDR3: TGTGCCAGTGCACAGGCAAGACGAGAGACCCAGTACTTC.

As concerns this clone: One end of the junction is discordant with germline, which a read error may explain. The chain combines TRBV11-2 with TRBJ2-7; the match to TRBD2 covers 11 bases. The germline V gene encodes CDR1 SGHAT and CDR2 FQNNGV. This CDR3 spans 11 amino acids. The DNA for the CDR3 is TGTGCCAGCAGCTTTAGCGGGAGGGCCGCATTC. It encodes CASSFSGRAAF.